This T cell receptor beta chain was identified during a study of T cell repertoires in cytomegalovirus infection. The wider study: Signatures in public TCR beta sequences pointed to both CMV infection and matching HLA type. Regarding the study as a whole: HLA-C-restricted CMV-specific TCR beta clonotypes were dominant in the ex vivo response. Carriage of CMV together with the relevant HLA was identifiable through cumulative public TCR beta family frequency.

This clonotype was counted many times. The antigen remains unidentified. One entry per CDR3 protein, called by TCRdb with MiXCR from the reads. Of around 210,000 distinct CDR3 sequences listed, under 8.5% are singletons. Specimen: PBMCs. The receptor comes from a human donor in good health (CMV status not recorded). Some clones in this sample may be carry-over from other donors' samples.

CDR3 nucleotides: TGTGCCAGCAGCTTGCTAGGGGCTGAGCAGTTCTTC. Protein product: CASSLLGAEQFF. V is TRBV5-5 and J is TRBJ2-1, with a tentative D call TRBD1 (5 bases). The CDR3 is made up of 12 amino acids. The germline V gene has CDR1 SGHKS and CDR2 YYEKEE (reference sequence). V gave up 1 base and J gave up 9 bases, with 8 bases separating them.